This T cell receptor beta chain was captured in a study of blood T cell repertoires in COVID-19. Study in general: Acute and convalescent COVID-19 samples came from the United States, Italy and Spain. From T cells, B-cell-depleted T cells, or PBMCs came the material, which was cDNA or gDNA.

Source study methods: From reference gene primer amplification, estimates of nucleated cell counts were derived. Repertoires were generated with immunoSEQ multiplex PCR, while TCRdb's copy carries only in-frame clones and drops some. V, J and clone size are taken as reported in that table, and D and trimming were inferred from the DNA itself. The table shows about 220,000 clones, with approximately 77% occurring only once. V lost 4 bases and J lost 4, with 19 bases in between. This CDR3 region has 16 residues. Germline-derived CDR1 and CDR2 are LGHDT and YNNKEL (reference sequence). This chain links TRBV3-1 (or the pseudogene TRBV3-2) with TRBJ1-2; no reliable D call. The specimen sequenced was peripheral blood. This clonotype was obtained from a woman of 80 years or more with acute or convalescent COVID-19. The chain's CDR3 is CASSPAGPRPLYGYTF. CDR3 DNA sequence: TGTGCCAGCAGCCCGGCGGGCCCCCGGCCCCTCTATGGCTACACCTTC.